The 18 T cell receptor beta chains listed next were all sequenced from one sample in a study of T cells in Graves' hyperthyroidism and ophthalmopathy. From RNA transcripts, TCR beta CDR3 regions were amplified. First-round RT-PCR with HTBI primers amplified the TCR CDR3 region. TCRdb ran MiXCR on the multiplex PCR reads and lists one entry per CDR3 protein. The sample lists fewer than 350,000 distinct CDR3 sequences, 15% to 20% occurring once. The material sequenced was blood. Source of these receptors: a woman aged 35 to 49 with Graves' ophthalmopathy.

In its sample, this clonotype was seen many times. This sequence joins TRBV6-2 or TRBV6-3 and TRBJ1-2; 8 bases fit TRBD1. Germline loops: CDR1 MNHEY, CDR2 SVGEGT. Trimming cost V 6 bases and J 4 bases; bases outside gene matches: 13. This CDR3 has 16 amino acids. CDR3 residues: CASSHGQGFKGYGYTF. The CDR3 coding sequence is TGTGCCAGCAGCCACGGACAGGGCTTCAAGGGCTATGGCTACACCTTC.

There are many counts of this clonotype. CDR3 sequence: CASSLGTDYKNTGELFF. CDR3 sequence (DNA): TGTGCCAGCAGCTTGGGGACAGACTACAAGAACACCGGGGAGCTGTTTTTT. The chain recombines TRBV11-1 with TRBJ2-2; TRBD1 aligns across 7 bases. CDR1 is SGHAT, CDR2 FQDESV, per germline (reference sequence). The CDR3 contains 17 residues. After removal of 3 bases from V and 1 base from J, the junction contained 8 bases not matched to a gene.

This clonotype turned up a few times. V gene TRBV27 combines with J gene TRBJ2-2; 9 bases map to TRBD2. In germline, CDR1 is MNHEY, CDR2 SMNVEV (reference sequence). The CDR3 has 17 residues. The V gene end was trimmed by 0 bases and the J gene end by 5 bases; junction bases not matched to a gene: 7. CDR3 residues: CASSLSAGGLVTGELFF. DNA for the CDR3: TGTGCCAGCAGTTTATCGGCGGGAGGGCTAGTTACCGGGGAGCTGTTTTTT.

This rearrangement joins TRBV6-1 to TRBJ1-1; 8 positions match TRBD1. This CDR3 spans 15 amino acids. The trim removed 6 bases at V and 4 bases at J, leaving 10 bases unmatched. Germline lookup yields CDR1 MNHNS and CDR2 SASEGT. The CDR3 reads CASRSSGGSSTEAFF. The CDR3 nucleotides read TGTGCCAGCAGATCTTCAGGGGGCTCGAGCACTGAAGCTTTCTTT.

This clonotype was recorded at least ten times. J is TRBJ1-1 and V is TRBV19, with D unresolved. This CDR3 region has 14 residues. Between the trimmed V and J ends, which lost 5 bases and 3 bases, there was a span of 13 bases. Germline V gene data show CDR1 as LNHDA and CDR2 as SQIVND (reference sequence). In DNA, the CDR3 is TGTGCCAGTAGTCCTCAAGATAGACACACTGAAGCTTTCTTT. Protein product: CASSPQDRHTEAFF.

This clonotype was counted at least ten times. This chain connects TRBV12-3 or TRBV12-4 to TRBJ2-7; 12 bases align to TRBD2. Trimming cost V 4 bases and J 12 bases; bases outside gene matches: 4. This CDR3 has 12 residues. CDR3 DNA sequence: TGTGCCAGCAGTTCGCAGACTAGCGGGAGGTACTTC. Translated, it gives CASSSQTSGRYF.

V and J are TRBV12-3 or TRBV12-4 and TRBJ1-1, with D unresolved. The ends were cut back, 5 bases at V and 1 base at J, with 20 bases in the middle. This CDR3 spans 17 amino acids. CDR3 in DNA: TGTGCCAGCAGTGCGGGAGGTTTCGGGAAGGAGAACACTGAAGCTTTCTTT. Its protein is CASSAGGFGKENTEAFF.

This CDR3 reads CASSYQLTEAFF. The CDR3 region has the DNA TGTGCCAGCAGCTATCAGCTCACTGAAGCTTTCTTT. The chain employs TRBV6-5 and TRBJ1-1; D not resolved. The germline V gene has CDR1 MNHEY and CDR2 SVGAGI. The ends were cut back, 6 bases at V and 4 bases at J, with 9 bases in the middle. CDR3 length: 12 amino acids.

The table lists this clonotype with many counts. The CDR3 reads CASTRTGGSNYGYTF. The CDR3, as DNA: TGTGCCAGCACCCGAACAGGGGGATCTAACTATGGCTACACCTTC. The rearrangement uses TRBV28 and TRBJ1-2; 8 nucleotides line up with TRBD1. This CDR3 is built from 15 residues. With V trimmed by 7 bases and J by 0 bases, 7 bases remained unmatched. Germline V CDR1 and CDR2: MDHEN, SYDVKM.

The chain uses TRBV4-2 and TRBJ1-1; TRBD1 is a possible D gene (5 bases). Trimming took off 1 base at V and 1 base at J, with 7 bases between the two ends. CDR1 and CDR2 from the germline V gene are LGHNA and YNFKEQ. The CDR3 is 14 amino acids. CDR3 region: CASSQAGRNTEAFF. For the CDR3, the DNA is TGTGCCAGCAGCCAAGCAGGGAGGAACACTGAAGCTTTCTTT.

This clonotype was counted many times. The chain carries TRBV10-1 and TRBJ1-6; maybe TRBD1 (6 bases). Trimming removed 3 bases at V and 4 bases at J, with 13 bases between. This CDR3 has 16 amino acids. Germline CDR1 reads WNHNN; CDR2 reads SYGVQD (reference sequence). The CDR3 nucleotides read TGCGCCAGCAGTGAATCCCTGGACAGTTATAATTCACCCCTCCACTTT. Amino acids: CASSESLDSYNSPLHF.

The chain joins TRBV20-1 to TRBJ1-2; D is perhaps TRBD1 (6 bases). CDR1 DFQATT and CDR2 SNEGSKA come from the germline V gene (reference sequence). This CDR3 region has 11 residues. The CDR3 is CASTGTYGYTF. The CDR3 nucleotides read TGCGCTTCGACAGGCACCTATGGCTACACCTTC.

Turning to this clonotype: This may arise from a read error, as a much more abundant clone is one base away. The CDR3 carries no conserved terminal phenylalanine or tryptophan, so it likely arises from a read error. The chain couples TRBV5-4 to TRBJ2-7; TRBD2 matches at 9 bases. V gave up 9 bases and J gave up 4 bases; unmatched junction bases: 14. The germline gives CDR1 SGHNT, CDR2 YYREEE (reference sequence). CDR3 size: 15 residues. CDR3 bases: TGTGCCACCGTTCAGGCGGGAGGGGGAGCTTACGAGCAGTACCTC. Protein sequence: CATVQAGGGAYEQYL.

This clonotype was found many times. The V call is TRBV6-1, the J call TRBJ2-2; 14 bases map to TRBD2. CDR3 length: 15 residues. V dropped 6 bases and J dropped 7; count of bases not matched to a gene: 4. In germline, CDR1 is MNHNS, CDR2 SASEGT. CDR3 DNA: TGTGCCAGCAGACCGGGACTAGCGGGAGACGGGGAGCTGTTTTTT. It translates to CASRPGLAGDGELFF.

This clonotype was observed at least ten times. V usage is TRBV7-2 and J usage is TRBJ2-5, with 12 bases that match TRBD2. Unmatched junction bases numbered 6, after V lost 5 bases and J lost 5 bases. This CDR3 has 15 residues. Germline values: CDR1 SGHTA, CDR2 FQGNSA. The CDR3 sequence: CASSPRTSGMETQYF. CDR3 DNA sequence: TGTGCCAGCAGCCCAAGGACTAGCGGGATGGAGACCCAGTACTTC.

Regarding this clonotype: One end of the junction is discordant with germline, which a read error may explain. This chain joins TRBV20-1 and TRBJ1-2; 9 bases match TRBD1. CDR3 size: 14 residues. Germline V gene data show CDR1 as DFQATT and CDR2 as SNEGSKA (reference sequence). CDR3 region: CSARDQTGGVGYAF. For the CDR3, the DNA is TGCAGTGCTAGAGATCAGACAGGGGGGGTCGGCTACGCCTTC.

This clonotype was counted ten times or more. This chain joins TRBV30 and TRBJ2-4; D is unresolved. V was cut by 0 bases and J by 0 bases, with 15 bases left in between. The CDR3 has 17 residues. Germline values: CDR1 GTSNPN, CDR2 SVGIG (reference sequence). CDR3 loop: CAWSVGTTRLAKNIQYF. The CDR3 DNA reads TGTGCCTGGAGTGTCGGTACGACACGTCTAGCCAAAAACATTCAGTACTTC.

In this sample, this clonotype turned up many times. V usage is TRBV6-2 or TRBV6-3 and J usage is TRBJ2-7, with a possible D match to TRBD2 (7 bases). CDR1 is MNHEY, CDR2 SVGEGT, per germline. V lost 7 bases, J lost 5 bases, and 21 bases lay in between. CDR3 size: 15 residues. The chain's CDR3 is CASNLPSGGRNEQYF. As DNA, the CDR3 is TGTGCCAGCAACCTACCTTCGGGGGGCCGGAACGAGCAGTACTTC.